The 14 T cell receptor beta chains below all came from one sample that was sequenced in a study of blood T cells in healthy people across ages. Sample-barcoded 5' priming and a J-beta primer mix drove a second PCR of 7 to 11 cycles. TCRdb called the 5' RACE reads again in MiXCR, with one record for every CDR3 protein. The data contain hundreds of thousands of distinct CDR3 sequences, 55% to 75% of them seen just once; the ten biggest clones take up 20% to 25%. Specimen: blood. All receptors come from a man aged 25 to 45 in good health.

V gene TRBV7-2 combines with J gene TRBJ2-7; 7 bases are shared with TRBD2. The CDR3 has 13 amino acids. Germline CDR1 is SGHTA and CDR2 is FQGNSA. V shed 5 bases and J 3 bases; nucleotides not matched to a gene: 4. Here the CDR3 reads CASSKTSFYEQYF. CDR3 bases: TGTGCCAGCAGCAAGACTAGCTTCTACGAGCAGTACTTC.

The chain uses TRBV18 and TRBJ1-5, with D tentatively TRBD1 (6 bases). V was cut by 3 bases and J by 7 bases, with 19 bases left in between. CDR1 and CDR2 from the germline V gene are KGHSH and LQKENI. The CDR3 runs 16 residues. The CDR3 sequence: CASSPTGGGGGQPQHF. In nucleotides, the CDR3 is TGTGCCAGCTCACCGACCGGAGGGGGAGGCGGCCAGCCCCAGCATTTT. Looking up the rest from reference TRBV18 and TRBJ1-5 gives the full variable domain: NAGVMQNPRHLVRRRGQEARLRCSPMKGHSHVYWYRQLPEEGLKFMVYLQKENIIDESGMPKERFSAEFPKEGPSILRIQQVVRGDSAAYFCASSPTGGGGGQPQHFGDGTRLSIL.

A few counts support this clonotype. The rearrangement joins TRBV5-6 to TRBJ1-1; D possibly corresponds to TRBD1 (5 bases). CDR1 SGHDT and CDR2 YYEEEE come from the germline V gene. CDR3 length: 16 amino acids. V lost 1 base and J lost 7, with 20 bases in between. The CDR3 loop is CASSLPGLYPGGEAFF. The CDR3 region has the DNA TGTGCCAGCAGCTTGCCAGGACTATACCCGGGGGGTGAAGCTTTCTTT.

This chain connects TRBV14 to TRBJ1-2; D not certain. Trimming shortened V by 1 base and J by 4 bases, and 28 bases separated the two germline ends. Germline V CDR1 and CDR2: SGHDN, FVKESK. The CDR3 contains 20 residues. CDR3 DNA sequence: TGTGCCAGCAGCCAAGCGATTCACAATGTAAAACCGGGGTTGTTCTATGGCTACACCTTC. Translating gives CASSQAIHNVKPGLFYGYTF.

A single count supports this clonotype. The gene calls are TRBV6-6 and TRBJ2-2; 10 positions match TRBD2. The CDR3 is 14 residues long. The germline gives CDR1 MNHNY, CDR2 SVGAGI (reference sequence). Losses at the gene ends were 8 bases for V and 15 bases for J; bases not matched to a gene: 15. CDR3 region: CASCSGGLASRLFF. CDR3 coding DNA: TGTGCCAGCTGTTCGGGGGGACTAGCGAGTAGGTTGTTTTTT.

This chain uses TRBV20-1 with TRBJ2-5, with a tentative D call TRBD1 (6 bases). Trimming pared 2 bases from V and 2 bases from J, leaving 18 bases between. The CDR3 has 16 amino acids. Germline V gives CDR1 DFQATT, CDR2 SNEGSKA (reference sequence). CDR3 bases: TGCAGTGCTAGAACTTTCTTTCCGGGACAACAAGAGACCCAGTACTTC. Its protein product is CSARTFFPGQQETQYF.

This clonotype has a single count. V gene TRBV6-2 or TRBV6-3 combines with J gene TRBJ2-1; unclear D gene. Germline CDR1 is MNHEY and CDR2 is SVGEGT. This CDR3 has 14 amino acids. V lost 8 bases and J lost 6, with 17 bases in between. DNA for the CDR3: TGTGCCAGCCTCGCTCGGATTGCCCCCAATGAGCAGTTCTTC. This translates into CASLARIAPNEQFF.

This chain links TRBV6-1 with TRBJ2-1; 9 positions agree with TRBD1. CDR1 MNHNS and CDR2 SASEGT come from the germline V gene. The CDR3 totals 14 residues. V shed 8 bases, J shed 4 bases, and the junction held 6 bases outside the gene matches. CDR3 in amino acids: CASGDRALYNEQFF. The CDR3 DNA is TGTGCCAGCGGGGACAGGGCTTTATACAATGAGCAGTTCTTC.

A remark on this clonotype: It is likely a read error, because the conserved phenylalanine at the end of the CDR3 is missing. This chain joins TRBV6-1 and TRBJ2-7; D might be TRBD2 (5 bases). The V end was cut by 8 bases, the J end by 6 bases, with 20 bases between. This CDR3 is built from 14 residues. Per germline, CDR1 MNHNS and CDR2 SASEGT. In nucleotides, the CDR3 is TGTGCCAGCCTAACGGGGTCCTATAATCGCGAGCAGTACTTA. Translating gives CASLTGSYNREQYL.

The chain uses TRBV7-9 and TRBJ1-4, with D possibly being TRBD1 (5 bases). From germline, CDR1 is SEHNR and CDR2 FQNEAQ (reference sequence). CDR3 length equals 16 residues. V lost 0 bases, J lost 3 bases, and 11 bases lay in between. CDR3 in amino acids: CASSLARPRANEKLFF. In DNA, the CDR3 is TGTGCCAGCAGCTTAGCCCGGCCCAGGGCTAATGAAAAACTGTTTTTT.

The genes are TRBV29-1 and TRBJ1-2; D possibly corresponds to TRBD1 (6 bases). This CDR3 spans 15 amino acids. V was clipped by 0 bases and J by 5 bases, with 16 bases between them. Germline lookup yields CDR1 SQVTM and CDR2 ANQGSEA. The chain's CDR3 is CSVEDPGYQGYGYTF. The CDR3 region has the DNA TGCAGCGTTGAAGATCCCGGGTACCAGGGGTATGGCTACACCTTC.

The chain carries TRBV6-5 and TRBJ2-4, with D perhaps TRBD2 (6 bases). CDR3 size: 15 residues. Germline V gene data show CDR1 as MNHEY and CDR2 as SVGAGI. The V end lost 2 bases, the J end lost 5 bases, and 13 bases lay between the germline ends. As DNA, the CDR3 is TGTGCCAGCAGTTACGGAGGGAAAACCCAAAACATTCAGTACTTC. This encodes CASSYGGKTQNIQYF.

This chain links TRBV29-1 with TRBJ2-7, with a tentative D call TRBD1 (6 bases). V was pared by 3 bases and J by 2 bases, with 20 bases between. From germline, CDR1 is SQVTM and CDR2 ANQGSEA. There are 16 residues in the CDR3. The CDR3 here is CSVDVRQALGAYEQYF. The CDR3 region has the DNA TGCAGCGTTGACGTAAGACAGGCCCTAGGGGCCTACGAGCAGTACTTC.

The chain links TRBV7-8 to TRBJ2-5, with 7 bases fitting TRBD1. J was trimmed by 2 bases and V by 5 bases; bases with no gene match: 8. CDR3 size: 15 residues. Germline CDR1 SGHVS, CDR2 FQNEAQ. Here the CDR3 DNA reads TGTGCCAGCAGCCAGACAGGGATGGGTCAAGAGACCCAGTACTTC. It encodes CASSQTGMGQETQYF.